The TCR beta chain under discussion was sequenced for a study of cytomegalovirus exposure and HLA in healthy donors. Whole-study context: The same platform was used for the 110 or so validation repertoires and the roughly 720 first-cohort repertoires, a later analysis reported.

Concerning this clone: The target antigen is unknown.

Notes on the study in general: Despite most TCR sequences being rare, some public TCRs occurred in many donors.

Only in-frame clones appear in the TCRdb table, and some are missing; sequencing was by immunoSEQ multiplex PCR. The sample lists about 130,000 clones; roughly 79% were seen once. Germline V gene data show CDR1 as SGHRS and CDR2 as YFSETQ. J lost 0 bases, V lost 7 bases, and 12 bases had no gene match. CDR3 length: 17 amino acids. This TCR derives from a man aged 25-45 years in good health and CMV-seropositive. Source material: PBMCs. The chain links TRBV5-1 to TRBJ1-2, with TRBD1 matching over 10 bases. The CDR3: CASSQPDRGGANYGYTF. The DNA for the CDR3 is TGCGCCAGCTCTCAACCGGACAGGGGGGGAGCTAACTATGGCTACACCTTC. Full variable domain (missing parts from reference TRBV5-1 and TRBJ1-2): KAGVTQTPRYLIKTRGQQVTLSCSPISGHRSVSWYQQTPGQGLQFLFEYFSETQRNKGNFPGRFSGRQFSNSRSEMNVSTLELGDSALYLCASSQPDRGGANYGYTFGSGTRLTVV.